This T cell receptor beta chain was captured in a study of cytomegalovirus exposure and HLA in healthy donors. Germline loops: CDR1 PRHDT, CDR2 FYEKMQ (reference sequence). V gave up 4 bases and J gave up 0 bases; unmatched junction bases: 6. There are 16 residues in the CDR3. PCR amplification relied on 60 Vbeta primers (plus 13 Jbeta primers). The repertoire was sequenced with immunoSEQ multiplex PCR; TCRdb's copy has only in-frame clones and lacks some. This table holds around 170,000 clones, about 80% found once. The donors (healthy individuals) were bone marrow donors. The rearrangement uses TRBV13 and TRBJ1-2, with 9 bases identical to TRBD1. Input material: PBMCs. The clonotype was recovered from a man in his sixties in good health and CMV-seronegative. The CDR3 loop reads CASSYRGRWANYGYTF. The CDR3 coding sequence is TGTGCCAGCAGCTACAGGGGGCGCTGGGCTAACTATGGCTACACCTTC.